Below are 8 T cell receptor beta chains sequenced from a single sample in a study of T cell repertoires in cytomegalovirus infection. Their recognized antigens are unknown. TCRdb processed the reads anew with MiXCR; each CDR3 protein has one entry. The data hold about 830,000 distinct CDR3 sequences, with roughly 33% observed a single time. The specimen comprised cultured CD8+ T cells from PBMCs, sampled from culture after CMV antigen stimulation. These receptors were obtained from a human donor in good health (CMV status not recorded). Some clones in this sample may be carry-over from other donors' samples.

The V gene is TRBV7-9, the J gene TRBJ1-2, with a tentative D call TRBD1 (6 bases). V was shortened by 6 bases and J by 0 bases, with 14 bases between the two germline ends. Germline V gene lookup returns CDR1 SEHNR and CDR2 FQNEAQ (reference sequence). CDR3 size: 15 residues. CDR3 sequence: CASRPLQGSNYGYTF. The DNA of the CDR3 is TGTGCCAGCAGACCTTTACAGGGATCTAACTATGGCTACACCTTC.

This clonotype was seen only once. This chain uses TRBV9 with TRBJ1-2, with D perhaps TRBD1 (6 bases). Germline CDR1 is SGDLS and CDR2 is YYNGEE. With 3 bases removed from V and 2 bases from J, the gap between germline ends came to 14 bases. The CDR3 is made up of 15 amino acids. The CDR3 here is CASSAQLGANYGYTF. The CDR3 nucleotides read TGTGCCAGCAGCGCCCAGCTGGGGGCAAACTATGGCTACACCTTC.

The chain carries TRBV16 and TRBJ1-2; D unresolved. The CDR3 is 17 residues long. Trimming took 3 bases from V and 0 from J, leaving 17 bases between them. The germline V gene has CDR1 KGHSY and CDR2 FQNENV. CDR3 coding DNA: TGTGCCAGCAGCCATCGAGGGTGGTTGATAGCTAACTATGGCTACACCTTC. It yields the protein CASSHRGWLIANYGYTF.

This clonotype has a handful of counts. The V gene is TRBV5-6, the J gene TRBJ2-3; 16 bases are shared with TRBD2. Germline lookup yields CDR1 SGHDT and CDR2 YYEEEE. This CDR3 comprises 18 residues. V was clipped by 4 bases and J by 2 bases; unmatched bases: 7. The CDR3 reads CASSPPGLAGGPTDTQYF. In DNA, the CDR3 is TGTGCCAGCAGCCCACCGGGACTAGCGGGGGGGCCCACAGATACGCAGTATTTT.

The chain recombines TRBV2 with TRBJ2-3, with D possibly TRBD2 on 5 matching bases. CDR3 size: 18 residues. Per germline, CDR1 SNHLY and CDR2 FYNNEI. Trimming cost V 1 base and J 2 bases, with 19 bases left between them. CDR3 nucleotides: TGTGCCAGCAGTGAAGAGAAAGTGAGACTAACGATCACAGATACGCAGTATTTT. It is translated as CASSEEKVRLTITDTQYF.

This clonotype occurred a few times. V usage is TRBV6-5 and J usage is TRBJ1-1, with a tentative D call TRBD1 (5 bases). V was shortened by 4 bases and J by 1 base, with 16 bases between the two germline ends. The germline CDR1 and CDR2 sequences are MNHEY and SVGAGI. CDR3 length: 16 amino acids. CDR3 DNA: TGTGCCAGCAGTTGGGGTGGGGGGGATCAGAACACTGAAGCTTTCTTT. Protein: CASSWGGGDQNTEAFF.

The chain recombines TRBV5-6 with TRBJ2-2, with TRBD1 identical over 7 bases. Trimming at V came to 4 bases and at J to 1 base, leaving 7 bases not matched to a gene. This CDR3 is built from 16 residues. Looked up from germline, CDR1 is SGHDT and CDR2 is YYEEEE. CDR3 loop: CASSMRTGENTGELFF. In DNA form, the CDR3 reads TGTGCCAGCAGCATGCGGACAGGCGAGAACACCGGGGAGCTGTTTTTT.

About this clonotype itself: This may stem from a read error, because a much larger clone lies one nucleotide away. CDR3: CASSLARTGNNAGDIDTQYF. For the CDR3, the DNA is TGTGCCAGCAGCTTAGCGAGGACAGGGAATAACGCGGGTGACATAGATACGCAGTATTTT. The J gene is TRBJ2-3, the V gene TRBV7-2, with 8 bases fitting TRBD1. CDR3 length: 20 amino acids. Germline trimming cut 0 bases from V and 5 bases from J; bases unmatched to any gene: 19. Germline V gives CDR1 SGHTA, CDR2 FQGNSA.